This T cell receptor beta chain was retrieved from a study of glioma-infiltrating T cells. Amplification of TCR alpha and beta CDR3 regions from RNA used iRepertoire nested multiplex PCR. TCRdb reanalysed the multiplex PCR reads using MiXCR and keeps one entry per CDR3 protein. The sample has about 130,000 distinct CDR3 sequences, around a quarter seen once. Study-level findings and limits: Above-expected tissue-blood divergence occurred in all gliomas, most in low-grade ones.

This clonotype occurred many times. The antigen is not known. CDR1 and CDR2 (germline): SEHNR, FQNEAQ (reference sequence). The CDR3 contains 16 residues. V shed 1 base, J shed 1 base, and the junction held 3 bases outside the gene matches. Material: glioma tissue, nonneoplastic brain tissue, or PBMCs (not recorded which). The sequence was obtained from a human donor with low-grade glioma or glioblastoma, undergoing nonglioma brain surgery, or in good health (not recorded which). V usage is TRBV7-9 and J usage is TRBJ2-3; TRBD2 matches at 9 bases. The CDR3 is CASSLGLAGRTDTQYF. The CDR3 DNA sequence: TGTGCCAGCAGCTTAGGTCTAGCGGGACGCACAGATACGCAGTATTTT. Variable domain in full (rest from reference TRBV7-9 and TRBJ2-3): DTGVSQNPRHKITKRGQNVTFRCDPISEHNRLYWYRQTLGQGPEFLTYFQNEAQLEKSRLLSDRFSAERPKGSFSTLEIQRTEQGDSAMYLCASSLGLAGRTDTQYFGPGTRLTVL.